The 16 T cell receptor beta chains below were found in one sample sequenced in a study of post-analysis software for immune sequencing data. Incorporated into the TCR beta cDNA libraries were unique molecular identifiers, which served to reduce PCR and sequencing biases. MiXCR, run by TCRdb on the PCR reads, gives a single entry per CDR3 protein. Among approximately 460,000 distinct CDR3 sequences listed, around 40% were seen once. Findings of the study overall: Included in a set of a handful of TRBV segments more frequent in patients than controls were TRBV5-6, TRBV5-1 and TRBV20-1.

These receptors are not linked to any known antigen. Material: blood. The source is a girl under 18 with multiple sclerosis.

In its sample, this clonotype was seen a few times. V gene TRBV2 combines with J gene TRBJ2-7; D not resolved. Per the germline V gene, CDR1 is SNHLY and CDR2 is FYNNEI. Deletions cut 6 bases from V and 6 bases from J, with 9 bases between. The CDR3 is 11 residues long. CDR3 sequence: CASSATFEQYF. CDR3 DNA sequence: TGTGCCAGCAGCGCTACATTCGAGCAGTACTTC. Supplemented by reference TRBV2 and TRBJ2-7, the full variable domain reads EPEVTQTPSHQVTQMGQEVILRCVPISNHLYFYWYRQILGQKVEFLVSFYNNEISEKSEIFDDQFSVERPDGSNFTLKIRSTKLEDSAMYFCASSATFEQYFGPGTRLTVT.

This chain joins TRBV5-1 and TRBJ2-1; 7 nucleotides agree with TRBD2. This CDR3 contains 12 residues. CDR1 SGHRS and CDR2 YFSETQ come from the germline V gene. V was clipped by 1 base and J by 9 bases; unmatched bases: 1. The CDR3 nucleotides read TGCGCCAGCAGCTTGAGCGGGGTTGAGCAGTTCTTC. This sequence encodes CASSLSGVEQFF. Full variable domain (outside the CDR3, taken from reference TRBV5-1 and TRBJ2-1): KAGVTQTPRYLIKTRGQQVTLSCSPISGHRSVSWYQQTPGQGLQFLFEYFSETQRNKGNFPGRFSGRQFSNSRSEMNVSTLELGDSALYLCASSLSGVEQFFGPGTRLTVL.

V and J are TRBV5-1 and TRBJ2-5; D gene unclear. The J call may be wrong; the DNA end is better matched by TRBJ2-7. The length of the CDR3 is 15 residues. CDR1 and CDR2 (germline): SGHRS, YFSETQ. CDR3 in amino acids: CASSAAGLQLYEQYF. The CDR3 DNA reads TGCGCCAGCAGCGCTGCCGGGTTACAGCTTTACGAGCAGTACTTC.

This chain connects TRBV19 to TRBJ1-5; no clear D. Trimming left V 7 bases short and J 0 bases short, with 13 bases between. The CDR3 covers 15 residues. Germline lookup yields CDR1 LNHDA and CDR2 SQIVND (reference sequence). The CDR3 sequence is CASTKGSSSNQPQHF. CDR3 in DNA: TGTGCCAGTACTAAGGGCAGTTCTAGCAATCAGCCCCAGCATTTT.

This clonotype has only a few counts. The CDR3 here is CASSLDRTDEKLFF. CDR3 bases: TGCGCCAGCAGCTTGGACAGAACCGATGAAAAACTGTTTTTT. The chain uses TRBV5-1 and TRBJ1-4; D gene unclear. V lost 0 bases and J lost 6, with 9 bases in between. Germline V gene lookup returns CDR1 SGHRS and CDR2 YFSETQ. The CDR3 runs 14 residues.

This clonotype is termed medium-sized. The rearrangement uses TRBV20-1 and TRBJ2-5; the D gene is possibly TRBD1 (6 bases). CDR1 DFQATT and CDR2 SNEGSKA come from the germline V gene (reference sequence). The length of the CDR3 is 16 residues. Trimming shortened V by 3 bases and J by 0 bases, and 17 bases separated the two germline ends. The CDR3 loop is CSARGPGQTYQETQYF. The CDR3, as DNA: TGCAGTGCTAGGGGCCCCGGACAGACGTACCAAGAGACCCAGTACTTC.

In this sample, this clonotype turned up a few times. The rearrangement uses TRBV5-4 and TRBJ2-7; D uncertain. Trimming removed 6 bases from V and 5 bases from J, with 18 bases in between. The CDR3 totals 14 residues. Germline CDR1 reads SGHNT; CDR2 reads YYREEE (reference sequence). The CDR3 DNA reads TGTGCCAGCATCTCGCAGCCCCCGGGCCACGAGCAGTACTTC. It codes for CASISQPPGHEQYF.

V and J are TRBV20-1 and TRBJ2-5, with 11 bases that match TRBD2. The J call may not be correct, given that the DNA end is closer to TRBJ2-7. The V gene's germline CDR1 is DFQATT and CDR2 SNEGSKA (reference sequence). This CDR3 has 15 amino acids. CDR3 nucleotide sequence: TGCAGTGCTAGACCACCGGGACTAGCGGTATACGAGCAGTACTTC. This encodes CSARPPGLAVYEQYF.

This chain joins TRBV9 and TRBJ2-3; the match to TRBD2 covers 7 bases. CDR1 SGDLS and CDR2 YYNGEE come from the germline V gene. This CDR3 is 16 amino acids long. J lost 0 bases, V lost 0 bases, and 4 bases had no gene match. CDR3 residues: CASSVGTSVSTDTQYF. CDR3 coding DNA: TGTGCCAGCAGCGTAGGCACTAGCGTAAGCACAGATACGCAGTATTTT.

The gene calls are TRBV20-1 and TRBJ2-1; 7 bases line up with TRBD2. Trimming took 3 bases from V and 6 from J; bases not matched to a gene: 11. The CDR3 is 15 residues long. The germline CDR1 and CDR2 sequences are DFQATT and SNEGSKA (reference sequence). CDR3 bases: TGCAGTGCTAGCCGAGCGGGGTTAGTAGCCAATGAGCAGTTCTTC. Its protein is CSASRAGLVANEQFF.

This clonotype was seen only a few times. The chain employs TRBV7-8 and TRBJ2-1, with D perhaps TRBD1 (5 bases). CDR1 is SGHVS and CDR2 is FQNEAQ in the germline V gene. V gave up 6 bases and J gave up 8 bases, with 20 bases separating them. This CDR3 is built from 15 residues. The CDR3 DNA follows: TGTGCCAGCAGACCTAAGCTAGGGGCGTTCGATGAGCAGTTCTTC. Protein: CASRPKLGAFDEQFF.

The rearrangement links TRBV29-1 to TRBJ2-5, with D unclear. Between the trimmed V and J ends, which lost 1 base and 7 bases, there was a span of 10 bases. Germline V gives CDR1 SQVTM, CDR2 ANQGSEA. CDR3 length equals 12 residues. Here the CDR3 DNA reads TGCAGCGTTGAAGGCCGGTGGGGGACCCAGTACTTC. Its translation: CSVEGRWGTQYF.

The chain couples TRBV6-1 to TRBJ2-1; 7 positions match TRBD2. The germline V gene encodes CDR1 MNHNS and CDR2 SASEGT. The CDR3 has 15 amino acids. The ends lost 8 bases at V and 7 bases at J; junction bases unmatched: 14. The CDR3 protein is CASLDPAGRENEQFF. CDR3 sequence (DNA): TGTGCCAGCCTTGATCCAGCGGGAAGGGAGAATGAGCAGTTCTTC.

The CDR3 is CSPHPQGIYNEQFF. In DNA, the CDR3 is TGCAGTCCCCATCCCCAAGGAATATACAATGAGCAGTTCTTC. This rearrangement joins TRBV20-1 to TRBJ2-1, with unresolved D. V was trimmed by 8 bases and J by 4 bases, leaving 18 bases between them. CDR1 is DFQATT and CDR2 is SNEGSKA in the germline V gene (reference sequence). CDR3 length: 14 amino acids.

This clonotype was observed a handful of times. This rearrangement joins TRBV27 to TRBJ2-7; unclear D gene. Germline loops: CDR1 MNHEY, CDR2 SMNVEV (reference sequence). The CDR3 length is 14 residues. Trimming removed 4 bases from V and 0 bases from J, with 10 bases in between. The CDR3 DNA is TGTGCCAGCAGTTCCTTCGGAAACTCCTACGAGCAGTACTTC. It specifies CASSSFGNSYEQYF.

The chain carries TRBV4-3 and TRBJ2-7; D unclear. The CDR3 spans 15 residues. Between the trimmed V and J ends, which lost 1 base and 3 bases, there was a span of 13 bases. Germline V CDR1 and CDR2: LGHNA, YSLEER. For the CDR3, the DNA is TGCGCCAGCAGCCAAGCGGGCAGCGCCAACTACGAGCAGTACTTC. This codes for CASSQAGSANYEQYF.